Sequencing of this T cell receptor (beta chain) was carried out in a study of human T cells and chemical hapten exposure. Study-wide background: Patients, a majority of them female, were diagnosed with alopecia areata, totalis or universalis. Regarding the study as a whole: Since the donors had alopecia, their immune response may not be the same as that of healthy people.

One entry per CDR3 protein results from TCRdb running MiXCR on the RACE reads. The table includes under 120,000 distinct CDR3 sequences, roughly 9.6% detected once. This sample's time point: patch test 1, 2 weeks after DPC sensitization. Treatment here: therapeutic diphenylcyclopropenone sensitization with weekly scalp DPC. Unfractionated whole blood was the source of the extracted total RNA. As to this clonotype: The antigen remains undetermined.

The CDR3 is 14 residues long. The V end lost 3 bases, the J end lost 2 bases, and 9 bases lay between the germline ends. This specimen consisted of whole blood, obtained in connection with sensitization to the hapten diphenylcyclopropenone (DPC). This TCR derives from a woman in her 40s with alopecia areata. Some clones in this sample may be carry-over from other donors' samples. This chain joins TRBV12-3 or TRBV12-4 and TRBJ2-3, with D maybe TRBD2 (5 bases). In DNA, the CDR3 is TGTGCCAGCAGTTTCGGGGAAAACACAGATACGCAGTATTTT. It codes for CASSFGENTDTQYF.